The clone carrying this T cell receptor (beta chain) has ten or more counts. What it recognizes is unknown. The CDR3 end lies 3 residues beyond the end of the read and is filled in from the germline J gene. These data are taken from a study of T cell clonality in common variable immunodeficiency. The study's findings and limits: Reportedly, TCR beta sequences from common variable immunodeficiency showed fewer deletions and N-nucleotide insertions.

Repertoires were generated with immunoSEQ multiplex PCR, while TCRdb's copy carries only in-frame clones and drops some. The repertoire consists of 44,000 or so clones, none detected only once. Trimming removed 5 bases at V and 2 bases at J, with 19 bases between. Germline-derived CDR1 and CDR2 are PRHDT and FYEKMQ (reference sequence). The CDR3 totals 16 residues. The sequence came from a person aged 18 to 69 in good health. Input material: peripheral blood mononuclear cells. The V and J genes are TRBV13 and TRBJ2-7; tentatively, D is TRBD2 (7 bases). The CDR3 sequence is CASSEGGQGYPYEQYF. The DNA read from the CDR3 is TGTGCCAGCAGCGAGGGGGGGCAGGGGTATCCCTACGAG.